The 14 T cell receptor beta chains given below trace back to one sample, sequenced in a study of blood T cell repertoires in COVID-19. Clones were sequenced by immunoSEQ multiplex PCR, and TCRdb holds only the in-frame ones, with some missing. The data hold just over 350,000 clones, with more than 85% observed a single time. The sample comprised PBMCs or T cells enriched from blood (not recorded which). These receptors all stem from a woman aged 30 to 39 who had recovered from COVID-19.

The chain is built from TRBV24-1 and TRBJ1-2; D unclear. V gave up 1 base and J gave up 0 bases, with 5 bases separating them. The length of the CDR3 is 14 residues. Germline CDR1 and CDR2: KGHDR and SFDVKD. Written as DNA, the CDR3 is TGTGCCACCAGTGATTTTAAAACTAACTATGGCTACACCTTC. Translation: CATSDFKTNYGYTF.

This rearrangement joins TRBV27 to TRBJ1-6, with D hard to call. Trimming took off 3 bases at V and 7 bases at J, with 10 bases between the two ends. Germline V gives CDR1 MNHEY, CDR2 SMNVEV (reference sequence). The CDR3 is 14 residues long. The CDR3 region is CASSFSGINSPLHF. CDR3 bases: TGTGCCAGCAGTTTCTCGGGGATAAATTCACCCCTCCACTTT.

This clone was detected only a few times. The chain recombines TRBV5-6 with TRBJ2-1, with TRBD2 as a possible D gene (6 bases). Trimming took off 5 bases at V and 0 bases at J, with 21 bases between the two ends. The germline gives CDR1 SGHDT, CDR2 YYEEEE. The CDR3 runs 18 residues. Written as DNA, the CDR3 is TGTGCCAGCAGTGTAACGACCGAGCGGGCCAGCTCCTACAATGAGCAGTTCTTC. The encoded protein is CASSVTTERASSYNEQFF.

This rearrangement joins TRBV2 to TRBJ2-5, with 10 nucleotides matching TRBD2. This CDR3 has 16 amino acids. Germline V gene lookup returns CDR1 SNHLY and CDR2 FYNNEI. V trimming: 6 bases; J trimming: 2 bases; junction bases outside the gene matches: 9. CDR3 residues: CASRSRSGRGQETQYF. The CDR3 region has the DNA TGTGCCAGCAGGTCGAGGAGCGGGAGGGGGCAAGAGACCCAGTACTTC. Full variable domain (missing parts from reference TRBV2 and TRBJ2-5): EPEVTQTPSHQVTQMGQEVILRCVPISNHLYFYWYRQILGQKVEFLVSFYNNEISEKSEIFDDQFSVERPDGSNFTLKIRSTKLEDSAMYFCASRSRSGRGQETQYFGPGTRLLVL.

CDR3 amino acids: CASGASAGAEAFF. CDR3 DNA: TGTGCCAGCGGAGCCTCTGCTGGAGCTGAAGCTTTCTTT. The chain recombines TRBV12-3 or TRBV12-4 with TRBJ1-1, with D unclear. This CDR3 comprises 13 residues. V was pared by 8 bases and J by 6 bases, with 16 bases between.

V and J are TRBV7-6 and TRBJ1-4, with 8 bases fitting TRBD1. The CDR3 covers 19 residues. V trimming: 4 bases; J trimming: 0 bases; junction bases outside the gene matches: 13. Germline V gene data show CDR1 as SGHVS and CDR2 as FNYEAQ. CDR3: CASSSGTGRRTSTNEKLFF. As DNA, the CDR3 is TGTGCCAGCAGCTCCGGGACAGGAAGACGCACATCAACTAATGAAAAACTGTTTTTT.

To note about this clone: The sample carries other DNA sequences with the same CDR3. The chain has TRBV4-1 and TRBJ1-5; the D gene is possibly TRBD1 (5 bases). The V end was cut by 4 bases, the J end by 7 bases, with 14 bases between. From germline, CDR1 is MGHRA and CDR2 YSYEKL. The CDR3 runs to 14 residues. This CDR3 is CASSPEYGAQPQHF. Here the CDR3 DNA reads TGCGCCAGCAGCCCGGAGTATGGGGCACAGCCCCAGCATTTT.

Written as DNA, the CDR3 is TGCAGCTGTCAAGACGACAGGGGAGGGGGCACTAATGAAAAACTGTTTTTT. Its protein is CSCQDDRGGGTNEKLFF. The rearrangement joins TRBV29-1 to TRBJ1-4; 8 bases are shared with TRBD1. Germline trimming cut 8 bases from V and 2 bases from J; bases unmatched to any gene: 16. The V gene's germline CDR1 is SQVTM and CDR2 ANQGSEA. The CDR3 has 17 residues.

The gene calls are TRBV29-1 and TRBJ1-1, with D tentatively TRBD1 (5 bases). Germline V gene lookup returns CDR1 SQVTM and CDR2 ANQGSEA. V was clipped by 4 bases and J by 5 bases, with 11 bases between them. The CDR3 loop spans 12 amino acids. CDR3 region: CSVVRGGTEAFF. In DNA, the CDR3 is TGCAGCGTTGTGAGGGGAGGAACTGAAGCTTTCTTT.

This clone showed up just once. Other DNA sequences in this sample translate to the same CDR3. J is TRBJ1-5 and V is TRBV27; D ambiguous. In germline, CDR1 is MNHEY, CDR2 SMNVEV (reference sequence). The CDR3 length is 14 residues. Trimming shortened V by 6 bases and J by 2 bases, and 11 bases separated the two germline ends. The DNA of the CDR3 is TGTGCCAGCAGCCTGGGTGGAGGCAATCAGCCCCAGCATTTT. This sequence encodes CASSLGGGNQPQHF.

On this clone itself: The junction does not match germline at one end; this may be a read error. This chain uses TRBV3-1 (or the pseudogene TRBV3-2) with TRBJ2-3; 7 nucleotides agree with TRBD2. Germline assignment: CDR1 LGHDT and CDR2 YNNKEL (reference sequence). The CDR3 length is 12 residues. The CDR3 DNA reads as TGTGCCAGCAGCCAAGGCGGGGGACCCCCGGATTTT. This gives the protein CASSQGGGPPDF.

V and J are TRBV3-1 (or the pseudogene TRBV3-2) and TRBJ1-3; D may be TRBD1 (6 bases). The CDR3 has 12 amino acids. Germline lookup yields CDR1 LGHDT and CDR2 YNNKEL (reference sequence). The V gene lost 1 base and the J gene lost 8 bases, with 6 bases spanning the gap. CDR3 bases: TGTGCCAGCAGCCAAGCAGGGGACACCATATATTTT. Translating it yields CASSQAGDTIYF.

V gene TRBV6-5 combines with J gene TRBJ2-2; D might be TRBD2 (5 bases). CDR1 and CDR2 (germline): MNHEY, SVGAGI. With 0 bases removed from V and 5 bases from J, the gap between germline ends came to 10 bases. The CDR3 is made up of 15 amino acids. The CDR3: CASSYSAGRTGELFF. Written as DNA, the CDR3 is TGTGCCAGCAGTTACTCGGCGGGTCGGACCGGGGAGCTGTTTTTT.

The genes are TRBV7-9 and TRBJ1-6, with TRBD1 as a possible D gene (6 bases). The V gene lost 4 bases and the J gene lost 0 bases, with 7 bases spanning the gap. The length of the CDR3 is 15 residues. Germline loops: CDR1 SEHNR, CDR2 FQNEAQ (reference sequence). This chain's CDR3 is CASSSDSSYNSPLHF. The CDR3 bases are TGTGCCAGCAGCTCGGACAGCTCCTATAATTCACCCCTCCACTTT.